This TCR beta chain comes out of a study of blood T cell repertoires in COVID-19. Study overall: Sites in the United States, Italy and Spain provided acute and convalescent COVID-19 samples. The cDNA or gDNA used as material had been derived from T cells, B-cell-depleted T cells, or PBMCs.

In the original workflow: Amplification with reference gene primers provided the estimates of nucleated cell counts. Profiling relied on immunoSEQ multiplex PCR, and the TCRdb table lists in-frame clones only, not all of them. D and trimming were read from the DNA, whereas the V and J calls and clone size are those reported in that table. The sample shows 43,000 or so clones, 90% of them seen only once. This CDR3 spans 18 amino acids. Trimming shortened V by 2 bases and J by 6 bases, and 25 bases separated the two germline ends. The germline V gene encodes CDR1 SGHDT and CDR2 YYEEEE. The TCR was taken from a human donor in a cohort sampled during active COVID-19. The chain combines TRBV5-6 with TRBJ2-3, with TRBD2 as a possible D gene (6 bases). The sequencing input was peripheral blood. The CDR3 DNA reads TGTGCCAGCAGCTTAACCCTCGGTAGGAGGGCGGCCCGGGATACGCAGTATTTT. Protein sequence: CASSLTLGRRAARDTQYF.